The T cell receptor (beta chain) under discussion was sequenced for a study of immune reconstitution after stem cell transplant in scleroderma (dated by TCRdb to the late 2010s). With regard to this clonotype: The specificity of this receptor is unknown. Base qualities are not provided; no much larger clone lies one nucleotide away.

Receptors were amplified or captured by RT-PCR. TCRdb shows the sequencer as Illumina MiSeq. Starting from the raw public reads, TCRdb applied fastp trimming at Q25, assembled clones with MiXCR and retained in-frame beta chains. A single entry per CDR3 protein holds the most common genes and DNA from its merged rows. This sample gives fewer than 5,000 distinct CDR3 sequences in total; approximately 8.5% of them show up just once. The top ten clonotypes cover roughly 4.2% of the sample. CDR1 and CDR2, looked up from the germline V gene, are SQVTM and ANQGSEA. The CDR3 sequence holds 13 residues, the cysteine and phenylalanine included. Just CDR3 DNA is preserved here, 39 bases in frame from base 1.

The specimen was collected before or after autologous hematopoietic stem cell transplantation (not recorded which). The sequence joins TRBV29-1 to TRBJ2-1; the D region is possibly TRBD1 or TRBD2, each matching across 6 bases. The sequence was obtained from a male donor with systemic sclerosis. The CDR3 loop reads CSSRGVSQNEQFF. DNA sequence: TGCAGTTCTAGGGGGGTCTCCCAGAATGAGCAGTTCTTC.